The 12 T cell receptor beta chains listed next were all sequenced from one sample in a study of blood T cell repertoires in COVID-19. Profiled with immunoSEQ multiplex PCR; TCRdb holds only in-frame clones, not every one. The sample lists some 150,000 clones, roughly nine tenths occurring once. Sequencing was performed on peripheral blood. The receptors come from a woman aged 70-85 years with acute or convalescent COVID-19.

The J gene is TRBJ2-5, the V gene TRBV7-8, with D possibly being TRBD2 (6 bases). Between the trimmed V and J ends, which lost 1 base and 4 bases, there was a span of 16 bases. There are 16 residues in the CDR3. Germline CDR1 is SGHVS and CDR2 is FQNEAQ. The CDR3 here is CASSLESGRGVETQYF. DNA for the CDR3: TGTGCCAGCAGCTTAGAGTCGGGGCGGGGTGTAGAGACCCAGTACTTC.

This clone is a singleton in its sample. Compared with germline, one end of the junction differs, possibly owing to a read error. The chain recombines TRBV7-7 with TRBJ2-3, with 8 bases lining up with TRBD2. This CDR3 spans 17 amino acids. Germline CDR1 and CDR2: SSHAT and FNYEAQ (reference sequence). The CDR3 nucleotides are TGTGCTAGCAGCTTAGCTCTTAGCGGGGCCGGGGGAGATACGCAGTATTTT. It codes for CASSLALSGAGGDTQYF.

The chain joins TRBV3-1 (or the pseudogene TRBV3-2) to TRBJ1-2, with a tentative D call TRBD1 (5 bases). Germline CDR1 is LGHDT and CDR2 is YNNKEL (reference sequence). V was trimmed by 1 base and J by 4 bases, leaving 13 bases between them. The CDR3 totals 15 residues. CDR3 loop: CASSQGNRQSYGYTF. Here the CDR3 DNA reads TGTGCCAGCAGCCAAGGGAATAGACAGAGCTATGGCTACACCTTC.

The CDR3 is CASSNLGLRTGRKLSYGYTF. In DNA, the CDR3 is TGTGCCAGTAGTAATCTAGGGTTACGGACAGGGAGGAAACTTTCCTATGGCTACACCTTC. The chain recombines TRBV19 with TRBJ1-2; the match to TRBD1 covers 8 bases. V was pared by 4 bases and J by 4 bases, with 23 bases of the junction left unmatched. The length of the CDR3 is 20 residues. Looked up from germline, CDR1 is LNHDA and CDR2 is SQIVND (reference sequence).

The chain uses TRBV7-8 and TRBJ2-1; 7 positions agree with TRBD1. Per germline, CDR1 SGHVS and CDR2 FQNEAQ. The V gene end was trimmed by 5 bases and the J gene end by 1 base; junction bases not matched to a gene: 5. This CDR3 has 15 amino acids. The CDR3 protein is CASSRGQESYNEQFF. The CDR3 DNA sequence: TGTGCCAGCAGCCGCGGACAGGAATCCTACAATGAGCAGTTCTTC.

The chain joins TRBV30 to TRBJ1-2, with 9 bases lining up with TRBD1. Germline CDR1 GTSNPN, CDR2 SVGIG (reference sequence). The CDR3 is 15 amino acids. With V trimmed by 0 bases and J by 6 bases, 8 bases remained unmatched. The CDR3 loop is CAWSVPLGQGNGYTF. Written as DNA, the CDR3 is TGTGCCTGGAGTGTCCCCCTTGGACAGGGGAATGGCTACACCTTC.

J is TRBJ1-2 and V is TRBV18, with 7 bases fitting TRBD1. The trim removed 0 bases at V and 6 bases at J, leaving 10 bases unmatched. The CDR3 is 16 amino acids. Germline CDR1 is KGHSH and CDR2 is LQKENI. CDR3: CASSPPEARQGNGYTF. Written as DNA, the CDR3 is TGTGCCAGCTCACCACCGGAGGCCAGACAGGGTAATGGCTACACCTTC.

The chain recombines TRBV20-1 with TRBJ2-3; the D gene is possibly TRBD2 (5 bases). The ends were cut back, 1 base at V and 6 bases at J, with 5 bases in the middle. CDR1 is DFQATT and CDR2 is SNEGSKA in the germline V gene (reference sequence). The CDR3 totals 11 residues. The CDR3 DNA reads TGCAGTGCTAGAGCGGGGGATACGCAGTATTTT. This gives the protein CSARAGDTQYF.

The chain uses TRBV15 and TRBJ2-5; 13 nucleotides match TRBD2. Trimming took 5 bases from V and 1 from J; bases not matched to a gene: 4. Germline CDR1 and CDR2: LNHNV and YYDKDF (reference sequence). This CDR3 has 16 amino acids. The CDR3 DNA follows: TGTGCCACCAGCCGAAGACTAGCGGGGGGCCAAGAGACCCAGTACTTC. This sequence encodes CATSRRLAGGQETQYF.

This clone came up a few times. The V gene is TRBV6-5, the J gene TRBJ1-5; 8 nucleotides agree with TRBD1. Germline CDR1 is MNHEY and CDR2 is SVGAGI. The ends lost 6 bases at V and 0 bases at J; junction bases unmatched: 4. The CDR3 spans 15 residues. CDR3 protein: CASRGDRRSNQPQHF. The CDR3 DNA reads TGTGCCAGCAGGGGGGACAGGCGTAGCAATCAGCCCCAGCATTTT.

The chain uses TRBV29-1 and TRBJ1-2; no firm D call. The CDR3 length is 12 residues. Germline-derived CDR1 and CDR2 are SQVTM and ANQGSEA. V was pared by 6 bases and J by 8 bases, with 16 bases between. Here the CDR3 reads CSVRAGPGGYTF. For the CDR3, the DNA is TGCAGCGTGAGAGCAGGTCCTGGAGGCTACACCTTC.

The CDR3: CASSVRTGAYNEQFF. DNA for the CDR3: TGTGCCAGCAGTGTAAGGACAGGGGCCTACAATGAGCAGTTCTTC. The gene calls are TRBV2 and TRBJ2-1; 9 bases fit TRBD1. In germline, CDR1 is SNHLY, CDR2 FYNNEI. The CDR3 covers 15 residues. After removal of 4 bases from V and 2 bases from J, the junction contained 3 bases not matched to a gene.